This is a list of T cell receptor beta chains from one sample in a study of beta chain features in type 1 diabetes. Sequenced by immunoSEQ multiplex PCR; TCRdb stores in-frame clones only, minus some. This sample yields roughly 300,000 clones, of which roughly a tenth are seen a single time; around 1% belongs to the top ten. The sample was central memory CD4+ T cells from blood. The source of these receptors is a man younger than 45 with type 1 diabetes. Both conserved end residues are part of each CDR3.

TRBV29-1,CSAMGEGGSYNEQFF
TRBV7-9,CASSFSTMNTEAFF
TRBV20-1,CSASLDTQYF
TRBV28,CASSLGPISADTQYF
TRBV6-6,CASRRTLSSYEQYF
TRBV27,CASSLKGYEQYF
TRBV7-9,CASSSGTSGANEQFF
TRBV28,CASGLNRVTGELFF
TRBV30,CAWGLSQYYEQYF
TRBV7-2,CASSSQGGANQETQYF
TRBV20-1,CSARDHHTIYF
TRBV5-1,CASRETGTGADGYTF
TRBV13,CASSLRQGRHEQYF
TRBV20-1,CSALEEGEQFF
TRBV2,CASSEANTDTQYF
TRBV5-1,CASSSQGAREAFF
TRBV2,CASSLSNSGTGELFF
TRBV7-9,CASSQDTGSPLHF
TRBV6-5,CASSYSGTGGSYEQYF
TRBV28,CASWTGNQPQHF
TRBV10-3,CAISESRQESDTQYF
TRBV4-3,CASSWMSGAILSEQFF
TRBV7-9,CASSLDTAPNYGYTF
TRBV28,CASSLLAGSSTDTQYF
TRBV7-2,CASSPGVGNTIYF
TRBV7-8,CASSPDSSYEQYF
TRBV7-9,CASSTGSGNIQYF
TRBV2,CASSDLTAGGGETQYF
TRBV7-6,CASSMTSGGQSYEQYF
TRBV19,CASSLRDGANVLTF
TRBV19,CASRSPTGSSGANVLTF
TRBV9,CASSALAGGPTDTQYF
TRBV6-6,CASRDRVTETQYF
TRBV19,CASSDTKTHGEQFF
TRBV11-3,CASSFSYSQGADTQYF
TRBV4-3,CASSQDQGAALYGYTF
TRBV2,CASRKEAVQETQYF
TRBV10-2,CATERTNGHNEQFF
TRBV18,CASSPPPGTGGGYTF
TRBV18,CASSRESGTGKLFF
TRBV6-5,CASDGTDGSPLHF
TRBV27,CASSPPQKGSEQYF
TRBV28,CASSTLSGGGTDTQYF
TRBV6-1,CASSEAHRTNTEAFF
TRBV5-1,CASSLGTGKRSEQYF
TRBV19,CASSIGGGRETQYF
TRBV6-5,CASSYDRDYYEQYF
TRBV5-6,CASSFSPAEKLFF
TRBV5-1,CASSGSEETQYF
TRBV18,CASSPPGTIDEKLFF
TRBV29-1,CSVEDPTGSGKNIQYF
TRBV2,CASSERTSRETQYF
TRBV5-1,CASSSGTSGATDTQYF
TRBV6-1,CASSARQDGNTEAFF
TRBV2,CASNTASYEQYF
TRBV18,CASSPYRGYTF
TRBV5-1,CASSSGYQETQYF
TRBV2,CASSMTEGETQYF